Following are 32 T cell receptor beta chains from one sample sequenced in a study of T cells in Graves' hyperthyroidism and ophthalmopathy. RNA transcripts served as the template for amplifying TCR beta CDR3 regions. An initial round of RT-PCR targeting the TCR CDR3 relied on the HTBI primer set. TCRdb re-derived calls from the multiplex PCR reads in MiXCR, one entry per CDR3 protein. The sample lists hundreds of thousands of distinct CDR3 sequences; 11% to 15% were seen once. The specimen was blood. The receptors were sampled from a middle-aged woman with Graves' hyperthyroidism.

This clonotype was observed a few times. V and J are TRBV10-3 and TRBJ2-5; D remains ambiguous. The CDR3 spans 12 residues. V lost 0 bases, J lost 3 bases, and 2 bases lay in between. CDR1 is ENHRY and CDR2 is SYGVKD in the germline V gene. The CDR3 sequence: CAISESEETQYF. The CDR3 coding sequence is TGTGCCATCAGTGAGTCAGAAGAGACCCAGTACTTC.

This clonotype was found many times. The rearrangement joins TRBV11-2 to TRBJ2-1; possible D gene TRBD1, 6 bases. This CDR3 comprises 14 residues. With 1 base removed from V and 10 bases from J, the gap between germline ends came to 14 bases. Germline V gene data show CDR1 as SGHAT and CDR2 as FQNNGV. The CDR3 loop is CASSLVQGTREQFF. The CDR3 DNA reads TGTGCCAGCAGCTTAGTTCAGGGGACGAGGGAGCAGTTCTTC.

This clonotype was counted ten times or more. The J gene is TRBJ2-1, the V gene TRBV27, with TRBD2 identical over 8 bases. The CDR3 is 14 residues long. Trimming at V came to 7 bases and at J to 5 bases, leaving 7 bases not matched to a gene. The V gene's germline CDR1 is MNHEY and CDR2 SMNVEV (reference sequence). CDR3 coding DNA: TGTGCCAGCACCGGGGGGGAGGACGACAATGAGCAGTTCTTC. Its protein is CASTGGEDDNEQFF.

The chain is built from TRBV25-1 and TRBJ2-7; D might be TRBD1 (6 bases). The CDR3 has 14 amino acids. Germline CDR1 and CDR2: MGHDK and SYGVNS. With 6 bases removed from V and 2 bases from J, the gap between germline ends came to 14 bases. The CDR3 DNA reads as TGTGCCAGCAGCGAGACAGGATATGCCTACGAGCAGTACTTC. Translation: CASSETGYAYEQYF.

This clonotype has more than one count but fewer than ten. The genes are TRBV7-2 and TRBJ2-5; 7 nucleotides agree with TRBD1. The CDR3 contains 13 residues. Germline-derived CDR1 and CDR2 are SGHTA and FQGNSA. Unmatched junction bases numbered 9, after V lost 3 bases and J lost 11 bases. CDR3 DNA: TGTGCCAGCAGCTTCCCGGGACAGCCTAAACAGTACTTC. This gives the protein CASSFPGQPKQYF.

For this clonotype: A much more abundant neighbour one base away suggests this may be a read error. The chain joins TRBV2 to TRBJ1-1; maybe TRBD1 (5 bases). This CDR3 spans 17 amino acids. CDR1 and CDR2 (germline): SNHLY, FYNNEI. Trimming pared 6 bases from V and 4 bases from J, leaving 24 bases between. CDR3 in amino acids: CASRRTWEQALSTEAFF. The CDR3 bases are TGTGCCAGCAGGCGAACGTGGGAACAGGCACTGAGCACTGAAGCTTTCTTT.

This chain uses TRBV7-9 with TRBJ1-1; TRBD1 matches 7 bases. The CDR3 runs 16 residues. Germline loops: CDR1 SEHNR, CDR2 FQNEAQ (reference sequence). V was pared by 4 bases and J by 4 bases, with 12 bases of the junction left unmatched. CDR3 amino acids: CASSSPEGAGGTEAFF. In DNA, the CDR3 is TGTGCCAGCAGCTCTCCCGAGGGGGCTGGAGGCACTGAAGCTTTCTTT.

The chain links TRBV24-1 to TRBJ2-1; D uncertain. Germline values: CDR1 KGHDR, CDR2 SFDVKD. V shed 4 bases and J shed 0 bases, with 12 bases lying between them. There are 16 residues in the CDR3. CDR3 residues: CATSDARSYSYNEQFF. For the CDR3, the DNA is TGTGCCACCAGTGACGCACGATCCTACTCCTACAATGAGCAGTTCTTC.

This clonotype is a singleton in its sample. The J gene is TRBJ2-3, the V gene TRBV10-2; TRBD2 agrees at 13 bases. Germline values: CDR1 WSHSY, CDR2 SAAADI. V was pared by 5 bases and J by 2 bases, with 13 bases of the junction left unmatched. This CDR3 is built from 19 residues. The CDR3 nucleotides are TGCGCCAGCAGTAGGACTAGCGGGAGACAAACATTAAACACAGATACGCAGTATTTT. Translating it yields CASSRTSGRQTLNTDTQYF.

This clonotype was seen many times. The CDR3 sequence is CASSPRGAETNTGELFF. CDR3 nucleotide sequence: TGTGCCAGCAGCCCCCGGGGAGCGGAGACGAACACCGGGGAGCTGTTTTTT. This sequence joins TRBV7-2 and TRBJ2-2; D might be TRBD2 (5 bases). V dropped 5 bases and J dropped 0 bases, with 16 bases sitting between them. CDR3 size: 17 residues. Germline-derived CDR1 and CDR2 are SGHTA and FQGNSA.

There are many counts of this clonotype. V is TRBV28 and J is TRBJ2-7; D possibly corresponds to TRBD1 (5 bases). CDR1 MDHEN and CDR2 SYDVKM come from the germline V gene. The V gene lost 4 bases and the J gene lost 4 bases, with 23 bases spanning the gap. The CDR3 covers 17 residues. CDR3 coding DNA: TGTGCCAGCAGTTCCTTCCTAAGGCAGGGCCGGATATACGAGCAGTACTTC. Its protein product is CASSSFLRQGRIYEQYF.

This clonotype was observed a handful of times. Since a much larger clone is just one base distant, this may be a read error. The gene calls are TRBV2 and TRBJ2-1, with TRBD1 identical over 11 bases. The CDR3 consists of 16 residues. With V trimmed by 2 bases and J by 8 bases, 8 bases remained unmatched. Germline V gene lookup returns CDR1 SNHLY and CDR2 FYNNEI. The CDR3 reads CASSEPPDRGRDEQFF. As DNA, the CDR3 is TGTGCCAGCAGTGAACCCCCGGACAGGGGGCGCGATGAGCAGTTCTTC. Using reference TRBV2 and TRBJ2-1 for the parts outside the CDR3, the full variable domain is EPEVTQTPSHQVTQMGQEVILRCVPISNHLYFYWYRQILGQKVEFLVSFYNNEISEKSEIFDDQFSVERPDGSNFTLKIRSTKLEDSAMYFCASSEPPDRGRDEQFFGPGTRLTVL.

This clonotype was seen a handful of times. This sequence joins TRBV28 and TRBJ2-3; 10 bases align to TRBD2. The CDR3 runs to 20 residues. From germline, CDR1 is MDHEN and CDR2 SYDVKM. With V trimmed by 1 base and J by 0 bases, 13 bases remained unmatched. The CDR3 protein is CASSLSKTSGSTPSTDTQYF. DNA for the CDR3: TGTGCCAGCAGTTTATCAAAGACTAGCGGGTCGACTCCTAGCACAGATACGCAGTATTTT.

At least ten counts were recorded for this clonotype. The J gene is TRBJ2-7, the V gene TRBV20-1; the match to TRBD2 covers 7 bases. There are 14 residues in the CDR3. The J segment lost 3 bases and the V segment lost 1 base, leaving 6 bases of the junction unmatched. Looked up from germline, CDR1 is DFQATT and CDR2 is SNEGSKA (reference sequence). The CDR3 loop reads CSARVGLADYEQYF. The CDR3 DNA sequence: TGCAGTGCTAGAGTCGGGCTAGCGGACTACGAGCAGTACTTC.

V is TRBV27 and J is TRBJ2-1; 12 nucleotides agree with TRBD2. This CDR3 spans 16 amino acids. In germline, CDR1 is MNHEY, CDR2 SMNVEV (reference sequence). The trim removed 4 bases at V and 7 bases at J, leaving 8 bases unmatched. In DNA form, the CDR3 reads TGTGCCAGCAGTTCCCGACTAGCGGGAGTGAGAAATGAGCAGTTCTTC. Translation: CASSSRLAGVRNEQFF.

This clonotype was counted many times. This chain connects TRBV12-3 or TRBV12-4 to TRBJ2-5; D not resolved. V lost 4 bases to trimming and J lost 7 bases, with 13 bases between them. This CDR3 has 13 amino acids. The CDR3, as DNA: TGTGCCAGCAGTTCAATGGCGTCGGGGACCCAGTACTTC. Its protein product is CASSSMASGTQYF.

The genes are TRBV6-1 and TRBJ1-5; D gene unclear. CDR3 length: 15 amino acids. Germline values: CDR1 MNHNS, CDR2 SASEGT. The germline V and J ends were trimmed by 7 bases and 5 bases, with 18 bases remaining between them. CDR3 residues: CASTFRPGEHQPQHF. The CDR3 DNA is TGTGCCAGCACCTTCCGCCCAGGAGAACATCAGCCCCAGCATTTT.

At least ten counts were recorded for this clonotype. CDR3 nucleotides: TGTGCCTGGAGTACTAGCGTAAACACCGGGGAGCTGTTTTTT. Its translation is CAWSTSVNTGELFF. The chain uses TRBV30 and TRBJ2-2, with 7 bases lining up with TRBD2. Germline CDR1 is GTSNPN and CDR2 is SVGIG (reference sequence). After removal of 2 bases from V and 2 bases from J, the junction contained 2 bases not matched to a gene. This CDR3 region has 14 residues.

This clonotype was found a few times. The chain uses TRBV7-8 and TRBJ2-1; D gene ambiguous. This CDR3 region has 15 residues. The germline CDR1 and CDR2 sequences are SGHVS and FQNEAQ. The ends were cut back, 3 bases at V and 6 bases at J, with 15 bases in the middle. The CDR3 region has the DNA TGTGCCAGCAGCTTGGCTACTCAGGTTTTCAATGAGCAGTTCTTC. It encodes CASSLATQVFNEQFF.

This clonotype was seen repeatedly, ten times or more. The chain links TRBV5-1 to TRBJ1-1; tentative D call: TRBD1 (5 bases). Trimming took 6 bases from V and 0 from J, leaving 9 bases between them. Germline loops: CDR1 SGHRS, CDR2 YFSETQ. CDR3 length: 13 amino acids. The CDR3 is CASMGPMNTEAFF. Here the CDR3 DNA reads TGCGCCAGCATGGGGCCCATGAACACTGAAGCTTTCTTT.

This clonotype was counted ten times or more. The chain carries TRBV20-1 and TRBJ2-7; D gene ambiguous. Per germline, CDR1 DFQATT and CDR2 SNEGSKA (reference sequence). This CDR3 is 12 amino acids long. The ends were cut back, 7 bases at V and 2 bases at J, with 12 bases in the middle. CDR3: CSVASAPYEQYF. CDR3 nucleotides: TGCAGTGTCGCGTCTGCCCCCTACGAGCAGTACTTC.

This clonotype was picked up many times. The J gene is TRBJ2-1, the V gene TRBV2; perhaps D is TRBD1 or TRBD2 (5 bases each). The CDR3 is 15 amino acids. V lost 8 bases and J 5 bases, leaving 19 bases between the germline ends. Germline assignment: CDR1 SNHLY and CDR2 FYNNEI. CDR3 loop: CASQPGPQRDNEQFF. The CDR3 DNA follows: TGTGCCAGCCAACCGGGACCCCAGAGGGACAATGAGCAGTTCTTC.

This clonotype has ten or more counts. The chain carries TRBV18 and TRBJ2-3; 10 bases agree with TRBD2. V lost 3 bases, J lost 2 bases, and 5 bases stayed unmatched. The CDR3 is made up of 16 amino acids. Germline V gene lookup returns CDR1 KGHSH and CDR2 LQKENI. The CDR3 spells CASSPPSGGFTDTQYF. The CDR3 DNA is TGTGCCAGCTCACCGCCTAGCGGGGGCTTCACAGATACGCAGTATTTT.

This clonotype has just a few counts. This chain's CDR3 is CSVERGEKLFF. The DNA for the CDR3 is TGCAGCGTTGAAAGGGGTGAAAAACTGTTTTTT. The J gene is TRBJ1-4, the V gene TRBV29-1; D is possibly TRBD1 (5 bases). Per the germline V gene, CDR1 is SQVTM and CDR2 is ANQGSEA. Deletions cut 2 bases from V and 7 bases from J, with 5 bases between. The CDR3 loop spans 11 amino acids.

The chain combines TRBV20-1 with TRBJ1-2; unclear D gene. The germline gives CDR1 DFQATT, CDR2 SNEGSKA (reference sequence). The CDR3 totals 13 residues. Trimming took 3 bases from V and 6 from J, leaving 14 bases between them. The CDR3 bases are TGCAGTGCTAGGGACGAGGGTGTCGATGGCTACACCTTC. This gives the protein CSARDEGVDGYTF.

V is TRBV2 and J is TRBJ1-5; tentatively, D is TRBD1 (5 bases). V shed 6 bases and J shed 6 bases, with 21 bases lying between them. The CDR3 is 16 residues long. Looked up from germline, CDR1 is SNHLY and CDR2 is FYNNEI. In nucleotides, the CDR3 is TGTGCCAGCAGGTACTCCCAGGGAGCTGGGGTTCAGCCCCAGCATTTT. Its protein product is CASRYSQGAGVQPQHF.

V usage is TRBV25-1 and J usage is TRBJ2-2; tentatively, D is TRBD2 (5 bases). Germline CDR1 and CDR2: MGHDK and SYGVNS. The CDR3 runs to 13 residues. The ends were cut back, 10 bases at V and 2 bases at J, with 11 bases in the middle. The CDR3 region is CAIRRTNTGELFF. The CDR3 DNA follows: TGTGCCATAAGACGGACTAACACCGGGGAGCTGTTTTTT.

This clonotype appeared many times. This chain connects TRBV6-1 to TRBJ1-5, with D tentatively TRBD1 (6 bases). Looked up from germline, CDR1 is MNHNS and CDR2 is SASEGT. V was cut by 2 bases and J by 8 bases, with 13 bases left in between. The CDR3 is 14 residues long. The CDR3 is CASSEHGGGKPQHF. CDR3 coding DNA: TGTGCCAGCAGTGAACATGGGGGCGGTAAGCCCCAGCATTTT.

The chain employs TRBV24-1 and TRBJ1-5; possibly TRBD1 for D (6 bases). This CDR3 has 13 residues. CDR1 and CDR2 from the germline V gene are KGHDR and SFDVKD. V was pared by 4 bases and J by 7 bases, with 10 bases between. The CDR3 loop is CATSEGGRQPQHF. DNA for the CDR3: TGTGCCACCAGTGAGGGGGGGCGGCAGCCCCAGCATTTT.

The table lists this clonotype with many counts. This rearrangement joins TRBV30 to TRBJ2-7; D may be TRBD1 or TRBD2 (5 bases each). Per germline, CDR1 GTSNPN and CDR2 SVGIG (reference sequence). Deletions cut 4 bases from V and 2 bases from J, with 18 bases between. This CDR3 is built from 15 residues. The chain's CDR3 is CAWTPRDGLAYEQYF. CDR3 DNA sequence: TGTGCCTGGACCCCCCGGGACGGTTTGGCCTACGAGCAGTACTTC.

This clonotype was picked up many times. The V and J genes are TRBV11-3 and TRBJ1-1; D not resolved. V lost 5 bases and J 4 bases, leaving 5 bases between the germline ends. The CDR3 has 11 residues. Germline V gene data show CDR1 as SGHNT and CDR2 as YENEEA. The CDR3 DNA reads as TGTGCCAGCAGCGCTACCACTGAAGCTTTCTTT. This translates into CASSATTEAFF.

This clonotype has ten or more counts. This CDR3 is CASRPMSGEKLFF. CDR3 coding DNA: TGTGCCAGCAGACCAATGTCGGGGGAAAAACTGTTTTTT. The gene calls are TRBV28 and TRBJ1-4; no firm D call. Germline loops: CDR1 MDHEN, CDR2 SYDVKM. The CDR3 has 13 amino acids. Between the trimmed V and J ends, which lost 6 bases and 8 bases, there was a span of 13 bases.